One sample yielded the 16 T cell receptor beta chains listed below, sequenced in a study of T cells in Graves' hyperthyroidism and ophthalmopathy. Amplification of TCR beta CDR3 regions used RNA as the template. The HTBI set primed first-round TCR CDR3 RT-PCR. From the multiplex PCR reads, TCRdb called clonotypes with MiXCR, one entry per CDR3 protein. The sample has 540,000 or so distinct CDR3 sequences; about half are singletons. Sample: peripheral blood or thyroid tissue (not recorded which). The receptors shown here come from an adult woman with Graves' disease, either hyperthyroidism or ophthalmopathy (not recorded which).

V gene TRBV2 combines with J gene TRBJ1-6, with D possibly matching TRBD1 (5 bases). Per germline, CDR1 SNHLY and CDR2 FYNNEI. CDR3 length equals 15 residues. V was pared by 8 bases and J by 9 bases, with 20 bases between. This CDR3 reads CASRGVFGWGSPLHF. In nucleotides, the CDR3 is TGTGCCAGCCGGGGGGTCTTCGGCTGGGGTTCACCCCTCCACTTT.

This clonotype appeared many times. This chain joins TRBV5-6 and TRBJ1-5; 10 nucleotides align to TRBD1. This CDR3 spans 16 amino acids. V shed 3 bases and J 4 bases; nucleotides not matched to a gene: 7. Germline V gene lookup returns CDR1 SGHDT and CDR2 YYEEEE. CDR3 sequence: CASSSGDRGLNQPQHF. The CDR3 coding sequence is TGTGCCAGCAGCTCGGGTGACAGGGGGCTAAATCAGCCCCAGCATTTT.

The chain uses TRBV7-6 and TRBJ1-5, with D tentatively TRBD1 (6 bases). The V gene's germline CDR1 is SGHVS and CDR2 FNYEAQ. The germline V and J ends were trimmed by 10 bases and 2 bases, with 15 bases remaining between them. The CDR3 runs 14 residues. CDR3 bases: TGTGCCATCGGGGCAGGGGACGGCAATCAGCCCCAGCATTTT. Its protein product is CAIGAGDGNQPQHF.

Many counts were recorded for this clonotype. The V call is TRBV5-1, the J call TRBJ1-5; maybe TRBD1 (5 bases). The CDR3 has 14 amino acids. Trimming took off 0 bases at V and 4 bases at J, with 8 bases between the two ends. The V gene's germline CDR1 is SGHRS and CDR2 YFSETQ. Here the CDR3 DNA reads TGCGCCAGCAGCTTGGGGGGGGAAAATCAGCCCCAGCATTTT. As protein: CASSLGGENQPQHF.

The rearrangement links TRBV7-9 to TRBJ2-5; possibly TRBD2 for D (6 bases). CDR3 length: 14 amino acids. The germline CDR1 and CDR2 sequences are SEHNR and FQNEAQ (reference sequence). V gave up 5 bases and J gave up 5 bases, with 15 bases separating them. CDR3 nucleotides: TGTGCCAGCAGCCCCCAAGAGGAGGGGGAGACCCAGTACTTC. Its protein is CASSPQEEGETQYF.

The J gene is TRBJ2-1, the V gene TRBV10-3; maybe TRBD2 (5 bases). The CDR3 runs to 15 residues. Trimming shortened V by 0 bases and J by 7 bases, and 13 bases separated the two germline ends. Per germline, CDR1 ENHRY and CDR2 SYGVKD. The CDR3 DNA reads TGTGCCATCAGTGAGTCGAGAGACTATGGAAATGAGCAGTTCTTC. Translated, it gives CAISESRDYGNEQFF.

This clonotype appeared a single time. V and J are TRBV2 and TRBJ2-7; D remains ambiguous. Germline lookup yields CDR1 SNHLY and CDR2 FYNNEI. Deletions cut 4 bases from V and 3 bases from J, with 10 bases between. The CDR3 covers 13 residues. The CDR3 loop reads CASSVLPGYEQYF. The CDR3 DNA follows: TGTGCCAGCAGTGTTCTCCCAGGCTACGAGCAGTACTTC. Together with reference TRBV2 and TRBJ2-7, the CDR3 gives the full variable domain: EPEVTQTPSHQVTQMGQEVILRCVPISNHLYFYWYRQILGQKVEFLVSFYNNEISEKSEIFDDQFSVERPDGSNFTLKIRSTKLEDSAMYFCASSVLPGYEQYFGPGTRLTVT.

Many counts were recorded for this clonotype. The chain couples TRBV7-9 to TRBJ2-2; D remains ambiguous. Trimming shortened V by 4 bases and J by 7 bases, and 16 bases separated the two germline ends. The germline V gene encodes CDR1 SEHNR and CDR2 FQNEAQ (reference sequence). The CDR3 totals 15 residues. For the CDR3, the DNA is TGTGCCAGCAGCTACCCAGTCGGCGTCGGCGGGGAGCTGTTTTTT. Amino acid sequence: CASSYPVGVGGELFF. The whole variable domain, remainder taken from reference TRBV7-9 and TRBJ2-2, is DTGVSQNPRHKITKRGQNVTFRCDPISEHNRLYWYRQTLGQGPEFLTYFQNEAQLEKSRLLSDRFSAERPKGSFSTLEIQRTEQGDSAMYLCASSYPVGVGGELFFGEGSRLTVL.

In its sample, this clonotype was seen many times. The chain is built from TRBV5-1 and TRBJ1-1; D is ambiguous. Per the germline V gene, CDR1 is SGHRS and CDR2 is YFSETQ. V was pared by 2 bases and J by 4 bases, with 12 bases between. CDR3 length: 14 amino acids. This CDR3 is CASSLEGLSTEAFF. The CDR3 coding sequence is TGCGCCAGCAGCTTAGAGGGTTTGAGCACTGAAGCTTTCTTT. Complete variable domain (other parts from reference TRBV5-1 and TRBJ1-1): KAGVTQTPRYLIKTRGQQVTLSCSPISGHRSVSWYQQTPGQGLQFLFEYFSETQRNKGNFPGRFSGRQFSNSRSEMNVSTLELGDSALYLCASSLEGLSTEAFFGQGTRLTVV.

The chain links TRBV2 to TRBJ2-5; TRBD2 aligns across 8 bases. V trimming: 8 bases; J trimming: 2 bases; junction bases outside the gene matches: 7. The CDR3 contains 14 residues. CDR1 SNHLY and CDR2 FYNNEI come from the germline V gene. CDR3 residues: CASFRLALQETQYF. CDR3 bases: TGTGCCAGCTTCAGACTAGCGCTTCAAGAGACCCAGTACTTC.

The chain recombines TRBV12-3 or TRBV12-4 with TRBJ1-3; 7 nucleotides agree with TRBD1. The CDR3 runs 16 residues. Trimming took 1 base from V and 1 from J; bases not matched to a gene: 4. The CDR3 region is CASSLGAGGSGNTIYF. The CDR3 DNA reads TGTGCCAGCAGTTTAGGGGCAGGGGGATCTGGAAACACCATATATTTT.

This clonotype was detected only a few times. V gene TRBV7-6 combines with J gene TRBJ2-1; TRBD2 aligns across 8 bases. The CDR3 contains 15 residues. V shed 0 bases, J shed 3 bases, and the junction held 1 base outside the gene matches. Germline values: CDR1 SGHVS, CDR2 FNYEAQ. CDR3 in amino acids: CASSLARGVYNEQFF. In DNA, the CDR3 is TGTGCCAGCAGCTTAGCGCGGGGGGTCTACAATGAGCAGTTCTTC.

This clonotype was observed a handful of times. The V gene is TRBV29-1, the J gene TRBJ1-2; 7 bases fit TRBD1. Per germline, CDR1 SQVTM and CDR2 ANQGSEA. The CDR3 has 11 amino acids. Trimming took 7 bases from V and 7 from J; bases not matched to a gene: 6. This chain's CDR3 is CSAMTGSGYTF. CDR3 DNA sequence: TGCAGCGCTATGACAGGGAGTGGCTACACCTTC.

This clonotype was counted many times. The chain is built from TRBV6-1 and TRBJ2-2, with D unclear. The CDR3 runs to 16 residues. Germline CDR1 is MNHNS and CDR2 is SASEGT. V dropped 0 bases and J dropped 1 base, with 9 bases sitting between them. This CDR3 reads CASSEAQERNTGELFF. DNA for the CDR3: TGTGCCAGCAGTGAAGCTCAGGAGAGGAACACCGGGGAGCTGTTTTTT.

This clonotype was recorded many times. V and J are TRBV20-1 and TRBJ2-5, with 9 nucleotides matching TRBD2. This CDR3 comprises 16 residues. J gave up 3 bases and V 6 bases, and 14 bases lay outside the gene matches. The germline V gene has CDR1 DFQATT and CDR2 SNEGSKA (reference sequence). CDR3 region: CSALVPDASGEETQYF. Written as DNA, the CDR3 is TGCAGTGCGCTAGTGCCCGACGCTAGCGGGGAAGAGACCCAGTACTTC.

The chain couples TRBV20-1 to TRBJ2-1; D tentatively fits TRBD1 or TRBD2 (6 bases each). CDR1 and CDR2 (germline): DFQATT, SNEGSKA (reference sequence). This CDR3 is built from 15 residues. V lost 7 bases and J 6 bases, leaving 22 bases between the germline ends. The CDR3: CSVSPGGGGGNEQFF. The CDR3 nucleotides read TGCAGTGTATCACCCGGCGGAGGGGGTGGCAATGAGCAGTTCTTC.